This TCR beta chain originates from a study of cytomegalovirus exposure and HLA in healthy donors. The CDR3 spans 14 residues. The J segment lost 4 bases and the V segment lost 3 bases, leaving 6 bases of the junction unmatched. Germline-derived CDR1 and CDR2 are SGHRS and YFSETQ. Broader study findings: Listed as cytomegalovirus-associated were 150 to 200 TCR beta chains.

As for this clone: The antigen is not known.

This PCR relied on a set of 60 Vbeta primers and 13 Jbeta primers. Measured with immunoSEQ multiplex PCR; TCRdb has only the in-frame clones, and not every one. The sample records about 78,000 clones, around 60% being singletons. The TCR sequence derives from a man younger than 40 in good health and CMV-seropositive. The gene calls are TRBV5-1 and TRBJ1-2; 7 nucleotides match TRBD1. The sample taken for sequencing was PBMCs. CDR3 bases: TGCGCCAGCAGCTGGGGGACAGCCAGCTATGGCTACACCTTC. Amino acid sequence: CASSWGTASYGYTF.